This T cell receptor beta chain comes out of a study of cytotoxic CD8 clonotypes in ibrutinib-treated CLL. Overall study: Treatment had run for a median about 12 months, range 6 to 36, when response samples were taken. Study-wide results and caveats: In comparison with age-matched healthy donors, baseline clonality was higher and tracked circulating CD8+ T-cell counts.

Clones were read by immunoSEQ multiplex PCR, and TCRdb kept only the in-frame ones, dropping some. The sample has approximately 160,000 clones, around nine tenths seen once. With regard to this clone: Its specificity is unknown. A read error may produce the germline difference seen at one junction end.

The CDR3 consists of 13 residues. Germline CDR1 SGDLS, CDR2 YYNGEE. This sample comprised PBMCs, obtained at disease progression, from a patient treated with ibrutinib. This receptor was obtained from a human donor with chronic lymphocytic leukemia. The chain has TRBV9 and TRBJ2-7; D gene ambiguous. The CDR3 nucleotides read TGTGCCAGCAGCGAGAACCCGGGCCAGAATATCTCCTTC. This translates into CASSENPGQNISF.